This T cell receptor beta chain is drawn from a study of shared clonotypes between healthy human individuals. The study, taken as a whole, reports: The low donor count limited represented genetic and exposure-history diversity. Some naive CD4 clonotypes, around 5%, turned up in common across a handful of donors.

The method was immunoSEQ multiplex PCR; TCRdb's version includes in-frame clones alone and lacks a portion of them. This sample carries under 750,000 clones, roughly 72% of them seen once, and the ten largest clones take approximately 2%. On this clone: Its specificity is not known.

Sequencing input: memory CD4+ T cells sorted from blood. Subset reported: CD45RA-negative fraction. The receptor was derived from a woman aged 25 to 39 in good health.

CDR3 in amino acids: CASTNPIRTDPVAKNIQYF. The CDR3 bases are TGTGCCAGCACCAACCCCATTAGGACTGACCCGGTAGCCAAAAACATTCAGTACTTC. V usage is TRBV2 and J usage is TRBJ2-4; D may be TRBD2 (5 bases). V gave up 7 bases and J gave up 0 bases, with 25 bases separating them. The germline CDR1 and CDR2 sequences are SNHLY and FYNNEI. The CDR3 is 19 residues long.